This T cell receptor beta chain was captured in a study of human T cells and chemical hapten exposure. Whole-study context: All through the roughly 24-week study, the scalp of each patient received diphenylcyclopropenone doses weekly.

Time point specified: patch test 3, about 24 weeks after DPC sensitization. The treatment denotes: therapeutic diphenylcyclopropenone sensitization with weekly scalp DPC. With respect to this clonotype: What it binds is unknown.

Study-level points and caveats: A positive correlation with patch test score was shown by PT1 expanded TCR counts.

From germline, CDR1 is SGHDT and CDR2 YYEEEE. V shed 4 bases and J 1 base; nucleotides not matched to a gene: 6. This CDR3 has 16 amino acids. TCRdb itself ran the RACE reads through MiXCR, one entry per CDR3 protein. This sample has 70,000 to 90,000 distinct CDR3 sequences; 9.5% to 14% occur once, and the top ten carry about 3.5%. This specimen was whole blood, taken in connection with sensitization to the hapten diphenylcyclopropenone (DPC). This chain connects TRBV5-6 to TRBJ2-2; 8 bases align to TRBD2. This receptor was taken from a woman aged 50 to 60 with alopecia areata. Some clones in this sample may be carry-over from other donors' samples. CDR3 protein: CASSHTSGWNTGELFF. The CDR3 region has the DNA TGTGCCAGCAGCCATACTAGCGGATGGAACACCGGGGAGCTGTTTTTT. Using reference TRBV5-6 and TRBJ2-2 for the parts outside the CDR3, the full variable domain is DAGVTQSPTHLIKTRGQQVTLRCSPKSGHDTVSWYQQALGQGPQFIFQYYEEEERQRGNFPDRFSGHQFPNYSSELNVNALLLGDSALYLCASSHTSGWNTGELFFGEGSRLTVL.